This T cell receptor beta chain was sequenced for a study of technical replicates of blood from several donors. The CDR3 is 16 residues long. V lost 0 bases to trimming and J lost 3 bases, with 15 bases between them. Looked up from germline, CDR1 is SGHNT and CDR2 is YYREEE (reference sequence). Data came from immunoSEQ multiplex PCR; TCRdb stores just in-frame clones and leaves some out. The table records more than 70,000 clones, 95% to 97% of them present only once. The J gene is TRBJ1-2, the V gene TRBV5-4; TRBD1 is a possible D gene (6 bases). The sequence came from a human donor in good health. Sequenced input: T cells isolated from PBMCs. Here the CDR3 reads CASSLASTGPDYGYTF. In DNA, the CDR3 is TGTGCCAGCAGCTTGGCGAGCACAGGGCCCGACTATGGCTACACCTTC.